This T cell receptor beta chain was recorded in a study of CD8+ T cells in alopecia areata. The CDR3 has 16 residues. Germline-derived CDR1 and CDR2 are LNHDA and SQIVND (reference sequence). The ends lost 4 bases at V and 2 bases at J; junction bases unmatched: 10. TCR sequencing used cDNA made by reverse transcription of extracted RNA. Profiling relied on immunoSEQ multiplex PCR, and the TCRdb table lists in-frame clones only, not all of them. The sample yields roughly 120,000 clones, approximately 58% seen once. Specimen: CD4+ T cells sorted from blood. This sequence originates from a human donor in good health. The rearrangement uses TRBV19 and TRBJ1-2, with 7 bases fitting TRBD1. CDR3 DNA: TGTGCCAGTAGTACTCCCCGACAGGGCGCAAACTATGGCTACACCTTC. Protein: CASSTPRQGANYGYTF.